The present TCR beta chain was sequenced within a study of cytomegalovirus exposure and HLA in healthy donors. Study summary: Falling in the Caucasian-associated ancestry cluster were 80% to 85% of 350 to 400 genotyped donors.

CDR3 length: 16 amino acids. Germline V gene lookup returns CDR1 MNHEY and CDR2 SVGAGI. Trimming at V came to 4 bases and at J to 5 bases, leaving 9 bases not matched to a gene. It was with 60 Vbeta and 13 Jbeta primers that the PCR ran. TCRdb keeps only in-frame clones here, not all; method: immunoSEQ multiplex PCR. The sample gives 150,000 or so clones, about 80% of which show up once; 13% is in the top ten. Findings and caveats of the study: TCR beta V- and J-gene trimming, according to a later analysis, was linked to a missense DCLRE1C variant.

Comments on this clone: Its matching antigen is unknown.

The V gene is TRBV6-5, the J gene TRBJ2-5, with TRBD1 identical over 11 bases. This sequence originates from a man aged 25 to 40 in good health and CMV-seropositive. Material for sequencing was PBMCs. In nucleotides, the CDR3 is TGTGCCAGCAGTTTCCGCAGGGACAGGGGGTTCGAGACCCAGTACTTC. Translating it yields CASSFRRDRGFETQYF.